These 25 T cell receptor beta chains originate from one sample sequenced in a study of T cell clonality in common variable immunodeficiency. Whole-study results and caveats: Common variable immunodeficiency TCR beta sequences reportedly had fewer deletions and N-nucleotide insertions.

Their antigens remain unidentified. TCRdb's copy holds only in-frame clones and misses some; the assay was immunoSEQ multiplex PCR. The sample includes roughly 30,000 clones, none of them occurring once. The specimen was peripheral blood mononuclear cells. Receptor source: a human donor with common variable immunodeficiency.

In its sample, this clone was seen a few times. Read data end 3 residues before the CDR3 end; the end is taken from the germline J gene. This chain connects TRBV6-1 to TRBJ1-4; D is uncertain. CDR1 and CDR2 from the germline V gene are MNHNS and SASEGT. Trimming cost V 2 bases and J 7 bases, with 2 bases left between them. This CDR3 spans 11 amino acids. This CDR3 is CASSEREKLFF. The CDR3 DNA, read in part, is TGTGCCAGCAGTGAACGTGAAAAA.

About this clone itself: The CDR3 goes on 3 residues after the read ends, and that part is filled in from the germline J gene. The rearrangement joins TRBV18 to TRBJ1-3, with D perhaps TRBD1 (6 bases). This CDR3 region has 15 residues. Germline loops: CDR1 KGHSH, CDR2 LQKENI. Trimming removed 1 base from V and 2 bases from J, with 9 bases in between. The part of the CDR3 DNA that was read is TGTGCCAGCTCACCACGCGGGACAACTGGAAACACC. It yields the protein CASSPRGTTGNT. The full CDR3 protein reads CASSPRGTTGNTIYF.

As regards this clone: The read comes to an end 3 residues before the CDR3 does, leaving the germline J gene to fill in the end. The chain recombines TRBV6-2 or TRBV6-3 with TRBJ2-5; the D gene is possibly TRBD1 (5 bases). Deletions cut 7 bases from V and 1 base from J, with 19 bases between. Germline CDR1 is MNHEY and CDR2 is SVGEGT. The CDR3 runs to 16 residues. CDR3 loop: CASTPGVGPVQETQYF. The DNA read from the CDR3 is TGTGCCAGCACCCCCGGCGTGGGGCCAGTCCAAGAGACC.

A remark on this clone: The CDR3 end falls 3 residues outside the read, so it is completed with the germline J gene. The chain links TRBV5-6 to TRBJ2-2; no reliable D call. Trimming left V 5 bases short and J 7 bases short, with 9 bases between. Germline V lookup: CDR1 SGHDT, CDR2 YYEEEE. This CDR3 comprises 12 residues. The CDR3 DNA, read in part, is TGTGCCAGCAGTCCGGGTGGCGGGGAG. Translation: CASSPGGGE. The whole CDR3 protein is CASSPGGGELFF.

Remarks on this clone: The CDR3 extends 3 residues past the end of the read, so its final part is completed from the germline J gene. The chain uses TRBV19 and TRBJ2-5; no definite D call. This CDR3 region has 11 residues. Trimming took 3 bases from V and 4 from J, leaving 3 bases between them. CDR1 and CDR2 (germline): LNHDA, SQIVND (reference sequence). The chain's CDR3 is CASSMAETQYF. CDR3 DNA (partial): TGTGCCAGTAGTATGGCAGAGACC.

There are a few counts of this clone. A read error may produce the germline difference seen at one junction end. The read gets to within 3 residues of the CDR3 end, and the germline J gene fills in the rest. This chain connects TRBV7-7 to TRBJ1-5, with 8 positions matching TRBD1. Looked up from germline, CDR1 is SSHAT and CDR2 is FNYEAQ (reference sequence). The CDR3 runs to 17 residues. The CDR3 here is CASSLTTGGNGNQPQHF. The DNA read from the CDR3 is TGTGCTAGCAGCTTAACAACAGGGGGAAATGGCAATCAGCCC.

The sequenced part of the CDR3 DNA is TGTGCCAGTAGTACCGAAGGTGAAAAA. This translates into CASSTEGEK. The CDR3, in full, reads CASSTEGEKLFF. V gene TRBV19 combines with J gene TRBJ1-4; no clear D. The CDR3 end is not reached by the read, which stops 3 residues before it; the germline J gene fills it in. Looked up from germline, CDR1 is LNHDA and CDR2 is SQIVND (reference sequence). The CDR3 covers 12 residues. Trimming left V 4 bases short and J 7 bases short, with 7 bases between.

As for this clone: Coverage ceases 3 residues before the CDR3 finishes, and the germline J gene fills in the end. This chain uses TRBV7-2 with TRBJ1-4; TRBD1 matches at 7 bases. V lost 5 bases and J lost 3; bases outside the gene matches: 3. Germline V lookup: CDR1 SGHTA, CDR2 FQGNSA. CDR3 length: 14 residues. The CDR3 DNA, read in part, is TGTGCCAGCAGCCCGGGGACAGCTAATGAAAAA. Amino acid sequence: CASSPGTANEK. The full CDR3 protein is CASSPGTANEKLFF.

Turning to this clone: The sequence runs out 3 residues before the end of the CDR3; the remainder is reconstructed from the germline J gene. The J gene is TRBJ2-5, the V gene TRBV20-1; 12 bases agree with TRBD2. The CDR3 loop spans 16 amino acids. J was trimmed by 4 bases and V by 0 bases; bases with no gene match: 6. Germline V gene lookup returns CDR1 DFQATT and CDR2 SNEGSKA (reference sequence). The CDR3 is CSARDWTSGDGETQYF. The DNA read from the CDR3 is TGCAGTGCTAGAGATTGGACTAGCGGGGACGGAGAGACC.

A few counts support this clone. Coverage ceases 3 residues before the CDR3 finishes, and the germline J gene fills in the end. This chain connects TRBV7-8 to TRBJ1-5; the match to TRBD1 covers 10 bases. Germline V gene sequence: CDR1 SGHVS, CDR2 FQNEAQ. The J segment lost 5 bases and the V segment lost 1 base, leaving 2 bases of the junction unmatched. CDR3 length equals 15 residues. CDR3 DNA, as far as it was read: TGTGCCAGCAGCTTAGGACAGGGGGCCCATCAGCCC. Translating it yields CASSLGQGAHQP. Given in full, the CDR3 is CASSLGQGAHQPQHF.

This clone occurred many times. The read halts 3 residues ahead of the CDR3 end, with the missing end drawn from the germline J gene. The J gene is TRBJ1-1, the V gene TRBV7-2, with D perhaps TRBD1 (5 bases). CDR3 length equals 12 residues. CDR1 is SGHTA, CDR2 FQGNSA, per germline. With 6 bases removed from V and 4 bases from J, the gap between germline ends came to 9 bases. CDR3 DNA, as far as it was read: TGTGCCAGCAGTGACAGTACCACTGAA. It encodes CASSDSTTE. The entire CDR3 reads CASSDSTTEAFF.

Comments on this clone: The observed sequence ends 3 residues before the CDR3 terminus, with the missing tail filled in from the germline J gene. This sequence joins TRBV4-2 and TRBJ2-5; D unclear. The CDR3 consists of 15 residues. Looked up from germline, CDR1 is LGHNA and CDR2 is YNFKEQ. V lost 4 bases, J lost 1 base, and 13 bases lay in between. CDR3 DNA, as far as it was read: TGTGCCAGCAGCCTGATGTCTATGTCCCAAGAGACC. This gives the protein CASSLMSMSQET. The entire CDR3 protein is CASSLMSMSQETQYF.

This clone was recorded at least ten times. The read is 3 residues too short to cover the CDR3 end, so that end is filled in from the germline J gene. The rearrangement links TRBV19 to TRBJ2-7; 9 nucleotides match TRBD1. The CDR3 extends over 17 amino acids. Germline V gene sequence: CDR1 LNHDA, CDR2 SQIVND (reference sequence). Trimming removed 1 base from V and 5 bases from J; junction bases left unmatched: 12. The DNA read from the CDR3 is TGTGCCAGTAGTATAGTCGCTCCGGGACAGGGACGCGACGAG. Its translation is CASSIVAPGQGRDE. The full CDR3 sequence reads CASSIVAPGQGRDEQYF.

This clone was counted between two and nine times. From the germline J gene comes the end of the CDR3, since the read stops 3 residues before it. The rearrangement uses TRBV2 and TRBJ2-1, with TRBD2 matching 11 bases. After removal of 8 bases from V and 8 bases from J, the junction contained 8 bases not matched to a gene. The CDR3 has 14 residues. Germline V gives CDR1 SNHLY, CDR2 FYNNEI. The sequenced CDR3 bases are TGTGCCAGCTGTCCTAGCGGGGGGACCGATGAG. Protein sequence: CASCPSGGTDE. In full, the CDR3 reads CASCPSGGTDEQFF.

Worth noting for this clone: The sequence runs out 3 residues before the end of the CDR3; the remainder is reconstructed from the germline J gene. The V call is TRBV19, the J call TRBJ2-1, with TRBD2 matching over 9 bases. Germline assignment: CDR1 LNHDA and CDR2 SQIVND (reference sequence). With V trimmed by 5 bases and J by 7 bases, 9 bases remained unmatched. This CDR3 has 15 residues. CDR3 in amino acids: CASSLQRGAGNEQFF. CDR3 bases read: TGTGCCAGTAGTCTCCAGCGGGGGGCAGGTAATGAG.

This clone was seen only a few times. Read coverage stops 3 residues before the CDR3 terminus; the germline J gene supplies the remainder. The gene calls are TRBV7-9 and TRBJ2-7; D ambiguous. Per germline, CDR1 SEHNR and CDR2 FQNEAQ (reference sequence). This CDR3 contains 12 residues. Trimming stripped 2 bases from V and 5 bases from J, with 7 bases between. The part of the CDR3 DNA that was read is TGTGCCAGCAGCTTAAGTGGCCACGAG. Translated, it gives CASSLSGHE. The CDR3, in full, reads CASSLSGHEQYF.

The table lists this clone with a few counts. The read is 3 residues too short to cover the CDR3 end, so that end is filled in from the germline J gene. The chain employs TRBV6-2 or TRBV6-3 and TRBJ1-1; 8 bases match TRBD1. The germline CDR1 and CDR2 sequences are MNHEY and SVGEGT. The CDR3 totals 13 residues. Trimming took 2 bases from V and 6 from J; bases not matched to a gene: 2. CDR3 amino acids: CASSYNRGSEAFF. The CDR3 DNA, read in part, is TGTGCCAGCAGTTACAACAGGGGGTCTGAA.

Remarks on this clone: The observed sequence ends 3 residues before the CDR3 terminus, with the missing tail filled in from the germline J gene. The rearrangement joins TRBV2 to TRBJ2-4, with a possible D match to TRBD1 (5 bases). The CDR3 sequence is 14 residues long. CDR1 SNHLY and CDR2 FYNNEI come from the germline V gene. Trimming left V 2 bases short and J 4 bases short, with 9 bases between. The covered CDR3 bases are TGTGCCAGCAGTGAACCGACAGAAAAAAACATT. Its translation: CASSEPTEKNI. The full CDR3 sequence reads CASSEPTEKNIQYF.

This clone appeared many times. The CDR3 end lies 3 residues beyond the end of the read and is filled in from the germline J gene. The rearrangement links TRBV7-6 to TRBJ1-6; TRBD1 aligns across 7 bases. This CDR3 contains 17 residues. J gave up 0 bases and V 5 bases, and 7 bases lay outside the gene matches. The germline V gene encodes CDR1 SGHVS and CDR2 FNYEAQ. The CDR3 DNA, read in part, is TGTGCCAGCAGCCCTCGCCGGGACAGCTCCTATAATTCACCC. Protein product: CASSPRRDSSYNSP. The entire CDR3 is CASSPRRDSSYNSPLHF.

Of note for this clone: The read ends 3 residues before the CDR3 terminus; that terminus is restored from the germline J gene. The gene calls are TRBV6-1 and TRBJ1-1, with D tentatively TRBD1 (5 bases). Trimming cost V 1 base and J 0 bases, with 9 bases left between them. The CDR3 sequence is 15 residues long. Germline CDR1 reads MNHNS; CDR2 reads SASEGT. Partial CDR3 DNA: TGTGCCAGCAGTGAAGGGCGGGGACTGAACACTGAA. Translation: CASSEGRGLNTE. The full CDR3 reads CASSEGRGLNTEAFF.

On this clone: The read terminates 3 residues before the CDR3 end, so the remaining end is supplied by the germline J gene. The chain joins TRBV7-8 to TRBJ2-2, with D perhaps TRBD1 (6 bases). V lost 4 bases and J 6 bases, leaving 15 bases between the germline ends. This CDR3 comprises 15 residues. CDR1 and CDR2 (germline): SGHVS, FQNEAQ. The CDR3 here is CASSWSGVIAGELFF. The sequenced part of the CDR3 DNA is TGTGCCAGCAGCTGGTCAGGGGTGATCGCCGGGGAG.

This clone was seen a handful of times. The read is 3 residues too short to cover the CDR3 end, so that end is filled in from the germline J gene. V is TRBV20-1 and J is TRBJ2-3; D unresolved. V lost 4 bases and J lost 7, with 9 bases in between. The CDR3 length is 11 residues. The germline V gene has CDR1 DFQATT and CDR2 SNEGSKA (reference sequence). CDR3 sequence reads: CSAMRSYTQYF. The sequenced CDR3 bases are TGCAGTGCTATGCGGTCCTATACG.

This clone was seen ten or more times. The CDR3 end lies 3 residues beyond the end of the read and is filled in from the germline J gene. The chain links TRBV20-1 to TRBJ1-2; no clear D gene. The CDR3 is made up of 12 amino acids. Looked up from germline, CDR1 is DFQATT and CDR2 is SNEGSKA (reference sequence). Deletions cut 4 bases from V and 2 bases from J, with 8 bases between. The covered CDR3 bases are TGCAGTGCTAAAGAAGGGAACTATGGC. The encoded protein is CSAKEGNYG. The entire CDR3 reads CSAKEGNYGYTF.

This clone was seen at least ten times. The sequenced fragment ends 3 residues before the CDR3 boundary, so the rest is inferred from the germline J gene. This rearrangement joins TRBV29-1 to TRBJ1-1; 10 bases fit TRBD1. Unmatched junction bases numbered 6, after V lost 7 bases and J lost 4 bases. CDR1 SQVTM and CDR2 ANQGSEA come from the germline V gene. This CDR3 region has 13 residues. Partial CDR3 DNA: TGCAGCGCCGAGACAGGGGGCGTCACTGAA. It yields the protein CSAETGGVTE. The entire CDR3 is CSAETGGVTEAFF.

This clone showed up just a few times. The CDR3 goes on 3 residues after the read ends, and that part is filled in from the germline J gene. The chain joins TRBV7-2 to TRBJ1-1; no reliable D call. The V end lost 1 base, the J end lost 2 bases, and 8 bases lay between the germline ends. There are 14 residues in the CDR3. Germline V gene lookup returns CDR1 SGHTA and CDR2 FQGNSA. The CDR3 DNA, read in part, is TGTGCCAGCAGCTTAGTTCTTGTCAACACTGAA. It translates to CASSLVLVNTE. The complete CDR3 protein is CASSLVLVNTEAFF.